This TCR beta chain is from a study of CD8+ T cells in alopecia areata listed by TCRdb under 2018. With respect to the entire study: The treated patients, all with moderate-to-severe alopecia areata, were enrolled in an open-label pilot trial of oral tofacitinib given at 5 to 10 mg twice daily. Tofacitinib was administered for 6 to 18 months, and 6 months of follow-up off drug were then conducted to assess delayed response and recurrence. In treated patients, disease severity was measured using the SALT score, which gives the percentage of scalp surface area affected. To study T cell clonal expansion in alopecia areata, the researchers applied high-throughput TCRbeta sequencing to both the C3H/HeJ mouse model and human patients. Scalp tissue and sorted CD4+ and CD8+ peripheral blood T cells from patchy and totalis/universalis alopecia areata patients and from healthy controls were covered by human TCRbeta sequencing. Tofacitinib-treated patients had biopsies at baseline and at 4 and 24 weeks of treatment, with a later scalp biopsy in several patients. Scalp clonality was compared across normal scalp (n=4), patchy alopecia areata scalp (n=8), and alopecia totalis/universalis scalp (n=8). RNA came from the PAXgene miRNA kit for fixed scalp, the miRNeasy kit for PBMCs, and the RNeasy kit for mouse skin. Amplification of TCRbeta CDR3 regions was done by immunoSEQ multiplex PCR using 35 Vbeta forward primers and 13 Jbeta reverse primers. What the research found in general, with its limitations: Tofacitinib significantly decreased scalp clonality and the number of expanded CD8+ clones among the top 100 scalp clones. Shared TCR sequences between patients were less evident than in mice, which may be partly attributable to HLA diversity in the patient population. Unlike mouse skin, where gammadelta T cells dominate, normal human skin contains resident alphabeta T cells that get sequenced too, which complicates analysis of the scalp TCR repertoire. Lesional scalp, especially in alopecia totalis/universalis, showed higher clonality and more expanded CD8+ clones than normal scalp, suggesting antigenic drive. Many expanded lesional clones were found to persist in scalp and blood during tofacitinib treatment, and relapse after treatment cessation may be partly explained by this persistence. The treated cohort was small, with a single nonresponder, so links between baseline CD8+ expansion and response need larger studies.

The library was built by means of the immunoSEQ multiplex PCR assay. To provide template for TCR sequencing, every sample had RNA extracted and reverse transcribed into cDNA. First-strand cDNA was synthesized using SuperScript III with a 2:1 mix of oligo-dT and random hexamers. A synthetic immune receptor repertoire was used to gauge amplification bias, and whatever bias remained was removed computationally. The source study handled its data this way. Raw reads were preprocessed to remove errors, and CDR3 was defined according to IMGT conventions as the region from the conserved cysteine to phenylalanine. Clonality was computed by normalizing Shannon entropy by log2 of the number of productive unique TCRs and subtracting the result from 1. CD4 or CD8 identity of scalp clones was inferred by cross-referencing scalp TCRbeta sequences with sorted blood CD4 and CD8 repertoires. The clones in this table, taken by TCRdb from immuneACCESS, are in-frame only. Not every clone is retained; where verified, under half of the shortfall comes from an unresolved V gene, and the cause of the rest is unknown. V and J calls and clone size are those listed in that table; D and trimming were worked out from the DNA. The sample records under 250,000 clones, 66% of which are singletons. Jointly, the top ten make up roughly 1.2% of the sample.

About this clone itself: It has no known antigen specificity. The sample holds no much larger clone one base away, and base qualities are not on file.

The V end gives up 6 bases and the J end 7 bases, leaving 8 bases in the junction not matched to a gene. The CDR3 goes from the cysteine to the phenylalanine over 14 residues. The CDR3 DNA has 42 bases and is translated from base 1. The CDR1 and CDR2 encoded by the germline V gene are WSHSY and SAAADI. What the treatment or condition label conveys for this sample: oral pan-JAK inhibitor, 5-10 mg twice daily. Peripheral blood and lesional scalp punch biopsies were obtained from patients with alopecia areata. After PBMCs were isolated by density centrifugation and stained for CD3, CD4 and CD8, a FACSAria was used to sort CD4+ and CD8+ T cells.

The starting material was CD4+ T cells sorted from blood, obtained at week 44, from a patient treated with tofacitinib. This receptor was identified in a human donor with alopecia areata. The chain was built from TRBV10-2 and TRBJ2-2, and 7 junction bases match TRBD1. The bases read TGCGCCAGCAGAAGCACAGGGGTGGACGGGGAGCTGTTTTTT. Its translation reads: CASRSTGVDGELFF.